This passage covers 32 T cell receptor beta chains from one sample sequenced in a study of blood T cells in healthy people across ages (dated by TCRdb to 2014 to 2015). The protocol used for the library was 5' RACE. The sequencer was an Illumina HiSeq 2500. The second PCR ran for roughly 7 to 11 cycles and used a J-beta primer mix along with a sample-barcoded 5' primer. In-frame beta chains were kept once TCRdb had trimmed the public reads at Q25 with fastp and called clones with MiXCR. Every distinct CDR3 protein forms one entry, paired with its most common genes and DNA. The sample table records about 1.8 million distinct CDR3 sequences; roughly 49% of these occur just once. The ten largest make up over 2% of the sample. Sequenced material: blood. The receptors here all came from a woman aged 40 to 50 in good health.

V gene TRBV24-1 combines with J gene TRBJ2-1; D is unclear. CDR1 KGHDR and CDR2 SFDVKD come from the germline V gene. Trimming took 4 bases from V and 4 from J, leaving 7 bases between them. The CDR3 has 13 amino acids. This CDR3 is CATSDPGYNEQFF. The CDR3 bases are TGTGCCACCAGTGACCCAGGTTACAATGAGCAGTTCTTC.

V and J are TRBV15 and TRBJ2-3, with 9 bases aligning to TRBD2. Germline V gene sequence: CDR1 LNHNV, CDR2 YYDKDF (reference sequence). The V segment lost 5 bases and the J segment 2 bases; nucleotides outside the gene matches: 5. The CDR3 runs 15 residues. In DNA, the CDR3 is TGTGCCACCAGCCCTAGCGGGGTACTCACAGATACGCAGTATTTT. Its translation: CATSPSGVLTDTQYF.

Only a few counts were recorded for this clonotype. CDR3 sequence reads: CASSLKERTAQGYTF. Here the CDR3 DNA reads TGTGCCAGCAGCTTAAAGGAGCGGACAGCGCAAGGCTACACCTTC. The J gene is TRBJ1-2, the V gene TRBV7-2; possibly TRBD1 for D (6 bases). The CDR3 contains 15 residues. Germline values: CDR1 SGHTA, CDR2 FQGNSA. Trimming shortened V by 2 bases and J by 8 bases, and 18 bases separated the two germline ends. The entire variable domain, with the rest obtained from reference TRBV7-2 and TRBJ1-2, is as follows: GAGVSQSPSNKVTEKGKDVELRCDPISGHTALYWYRQSLGQGLEFLIYFQGNSAPDKSGLPSDRFSAERTGGSVSTLTIQRTQQEDSAVYLCASSLKERTAQGYTFGSGTRLTVV.

This clonotype was counted many times. The rearrangement uses TRBV9 and TRBJ1-2; TRBD1 aligns across 8 bases. Germline values: CDR1 SGDLS, CDR2 YYNGEE. V gave up 0 bases and J gave up 6 bases; unmatched junction bases: 7. The CDR3 is 15 amino acids. The CDR3 region has the DNA TGTGCCAGCAGCGTAGAAGACAGGGGCCGCGATGGCTACACCTTC. Protein sequence: CASSVEDRGRDGYTF.

V gene TRBV12-3 or TRBV12-4 combines with J gene TRBJ1-1; D is uncertain. There are 14 residues in the CDR3. V was cut by 8 bases and J by 1 base, with 14 bases left in between. The DNA of the CDR3 is TGTGCCAGCCGATTTGGGCAGACGAACACTGAAGCTTTCTTT. This encodes CASRFGQTNTEAFF.

The CDR3 reads CASSYWTGRTYEQYF. CDR3 nucleotides: TGCGCCAGCAGCTATTGGACAGGGCGCACCTACGAGCAGTACTTC. The chain links TRBV5-1 to TRBJ2-7; TRBD1 agrees at 8 bases. The V gene's germline CDR1 is SGHRS and CDR2 YFSETQ. The trim removed 3 bases at V and 2 bases at J, leaving 7 bases unmatched. This CDR3 spans 15 amino acids.

This chain connects TRBV2 to TRBJ1-5; unclear D gene. The length of the CDR3 is 15 residues. V shed 2 bases and J shed 2 bases, with 10 bases lying between them. Germline lookup yields CDR1 SNHLY and CDR2 FYNNEI. CDR3 coding DNA: TGTGCCAGCAGTGAAATGGACGGCCGCAATCAGCCCCAGCATTTT. Protein: CASSEMDGRNQPQHF.

CDR3 protein: CASSLGTGSRYTF. CDR3 nucleotide sequence: TGTGCCAGCAGTTTGGGGACAGGGAGTCGCTACACCTTC. The chain links TRBV27 to TRBJ1-2, with 9 bases lining up with TRBD1. After removal of 3 bases from V and 9 bases from J, the junction contained 5 bases not matched to a gene. Germline V gene data show CDR1 as MNHEY and CDR2 as SMNVEV (reference sequence). This CDR3 spans 13 amino acids.

There are a few counts of this clonotype. This chain uses TRBV20-1 with TRBJ2-7, with no clear D. The better agreement between TRBJ2-5 and the DNA end casts doubt on the J call. The CDR3 runs 11 residues. Germline CDR1 DFQATT, CDR2 SNEGSKA (reference sequence). CDR3 amino acids: CSATPSQTQYF. The CDR3 DNA reads TGCAGTGCTACTCCATCCCAGACCCAGTACTTC.

The chain has TRBV11-1 and TRBJ1-6, with TRBD1 as a possible D gene (6 bases). Trimming removed 5 bases from V and 16 bases from J, with 12 bases in between. The CDR3 runs to 11 residues. Germline CDR1 is SGHAT and CDR2 is FQDESV (reference sequence). The CDR3 sequence is CASSPGQSLHF. CDR3 DNA: TGTGCCAGCAGCCCAGGACAGTCTCTCCACTTT.

The gene calls are TRBV20-1 and TRBJ2-3; 8 bases align to TRBD2. The trim removed 5 bases at V and 6 bases at J, leaving 10 bases unmatched. The CDR3 covers 14 residues. The V gene's germline CDR1 is DFQATT and CDR2 SNEGSKA (reference sequence). This CDR3 reads CSASGLAVIDTQYF. In DNA, the CDR3 is TGCAGTGCTTCAGGACTAGCTGTTATCGATACGCAGTATTTT.

The chain is built from TRBV4-3 and TRBJ2-1, with 7 bases identical to TRBD2. Per the germline V gene, CDR1 is LGHNA and CDR2 is YSLEER. The CDR3 sequence is 17 residues long. V shed 0 bases, J shed 4 bases, and the junction held 9 bases outside the gene matches. This CDR3 reads CASSQEGSSGEYNEQFF. In DNA, the CDR3 is TGCGCCAGCAGCCAAGAGGGGTCCAGCGGGGAGTACAATGAGCAGTTCTTC.

The rearrangement links TRBV6-1 to TRBJ1-2; TRBD1 agrees at 7 bases. The germline gives CDR1 MNHNS, CDR2 SASEGT. This CDR3 comprises 15 residues. With 2 bases clipped from V and 7 bases from J, the junction kept 10 bases outside the gene matches. The CDR3 reads CASSERPGQYGGYTF. Here the CDR3 DNA reads TGTGCCAGCAGTGAAAGACCGGGACAGTACGGTGGCTACACCTTC.

The gene calls are TRBV20-1 and TRBJ2-2; D perhaps matches TRBD1 (5 bases). The CDR3 sequence is 16 residues long. Germline CDR1 reads DFQATT; CDR2 reads SNEGSKA (reference sequence). Trimming took 1 base from V and 6 from J, leaving 18 bases between them. The CDR3 here is CSARAPGREEAGELFF. In nucleotides, the CDR3 is TGCAGTGCTAGAGCCCCGGGCAGGGAAGAAGCCGGGGAGCTGTTTTTT.

This clonotype was recorded at least ten times. This chain connects TRBV5-1 to TRBJ2-7; no clear D gene. V dropped 4 bases and J dropped 3 bases, with 20 bases sitting between them. CDR1 and CDR2 from the germline V gene are SGHRS and YFSETQ. The CDR3 loop spans 16 amino acids. The CDR3 nucleotides read TGCGCCAGCAGCCCTGGGTTATCCCCCCTTCGCTACGAGCAGTACTTC. Translating it yields CASSPGLSPLRYEQYF.

Only one count was recorded for this clonotype. Its ends do not fully match the called genes, so a read error is possible. The chain carries TRBV6-2 or TRBV6-3 and TRBJ1-2; TRBD1 might be the D (6 bases). Germline CDR1 reads MNHEY; CDR2 reads SVGEGT. The CDR3 sequence is 13 residues long. In DNA, the CDR3 is TGTGCCAGCAGAAGGGACATTAACTATGGCCACACCTTC. It translates to CASRRDINYGHTF.

The V gene is TRBV5-4, the J gene TRBJ2-5, with TRBD1 matching over 7 bases. The trim removed 1 base at V and 4 bases at J, leaving 7 bases unmatched. CDR3 size: 15 residues. Germline V gene lookup returns CDR1 SGHNT and CDR2 YYREEE (reference sequence). This CDR3 reads CASSLRQGWGETQYF. For the CDR3, the DNA is TGTGCCAGCAGCTTGCGACAGGGTTGGGGAGAGACCCAGTACTTC.

J is TRBJ2-5 and V is TRBV12-3 or TRBV12-4; perhaps TRBD2 as D (7 bases). Trimming pared 8 bases from V and 11 bases from J, leaving 24 bases between. The CDR3 length is 14 residues. For the CDR3, the DNA is TGTGCCAGCTCGGGGGGCGCCCGACCTAATGAGCAGTACTTC. This gives the protein CASSGGARPNEQYF.

J is TRBJ1-5 and V is TRBV27; D is undetermined. V lost 8 bases and J 3 bases, leaving 11 bases between the germline ends. This CDR3 is 13 amino acids long. The germline V gene encodes CDR1 MNHEY and CDR2 SMNVEV (reference sequence). The CDR3 is CASRHGSNQPQHF. The CDR3 DNA follows: TGTGCCAGCCGGCACGGATCCAATCAGCCCCAGCATTTT.

With regard to this clonotype: An end of the junction differs from the germline gene, which may be a read error. The genes are TRBV6-5 and TRBJ1-1, with a tentative D call TRBD1 (6 bases). The CDR3 sequence is 15 residues long. Germline V lookup: CDR1 MNHEY, CDR2 SVGAGI. The CDR3 DNA is TGTGCCAGCAGTTACTCGCGGACAGAGAACGCTGAAGCTTTCTTT. Translated, it gives CASSYSRTENAEAFF.

This sequence joins TRBV20-1 and TRBJ1-2, with 11 nucleotides matching TRBD1. The germline V gene has CDR1 DFQATT and CDR2 SNEGSKA (reference sequence). The CDR3 is 13 amino acids. V dropped 6 bases and J dropped 7; count of bases not matched to a gene: 7. CDR3 nucleotide sequence: TGCAGTGCGCAAGGACAGGGGGCGCCTGGCTACACCTTC. Residues: CSAQGQGAPGYTF.

The rearrangement uses TRBV4-1 and TRBJ2-1; TRBD2 matches 8 bases. V trimming: 1 base; J trimming: 3 bases; junction bases outside the gene matches: 8. From germline, CDR1 is MGHRA and CDR2 YSYEKL. The CDR3 covers 17 residues. Here the CDR3 reads CASSQGVGGGRYNEQFF. The CDR3 DNA follows: TGCGCCAGCAGCCAAGGTGTCGGGGGGGGCCGCTACAATGAGCAGTTCTTC.

This clonotype was counted at least ten times. The chain combines TRBV7-2 with TRBJ2-5; the D is unclear. Germline-derived CDR1 and CDR2 are SGHTA and FQGNSA. The V and J ends lost 5 bases and 1 base respectively, with 11 bases between them. The CDR3 covers 14 residues. The CDR3 coding sequence is TGTGCCAGCAGCCTCCACGTGGGCCAAGAGACCCAGTACTTC. This encodes CASSLHVGQETQYF.

This clonotype showed up just a few times. The chain carries TRBV25-1 and TRBJ2-1; 8 bases align to TRBD2. Germline values: CDR1 MGHDK, CDR2 SYGVNS. The CDR3 has 16 amino acids. V shed 3 bases and J 8 bases; nucleotides not matched to a gene: 12. The CDR3 region has the DNA TGTGCCAGCAGTGACGCTAGCGGACTAGCAGGCGATGAGCAGTTCTTC. Amino acid sequence: CASSDASGLAGDEQFF.

This rearrangement joins TRBV20-1 to TRBJ1-1; 7 bases match TRBD1. V lost 3 bases, J lost 5 bases, and 9 bases stayed unmatched. Germline V gene lookup returns CDR1 DFQATT and CDR2 SNEGSKA (reference sequence). The CDR3 spans 14 residues. DNA of the CDR3: TGCAGTGCTAGTCGTGGACAGGACTTAACTGAAGCTTTCTTT. Its protein product is CSASRGQDLTEAFF.

CDR3 nucleotides: TGCAGTGCCAGGACTAACGGGGTGCTCCAGGATACGCAGTATTTT. It translates to CSARTNGVLQDTQYF. The chain uses TRBV20-1 and TRBJ2-3; tentative D call: TRBD2 (6 bases). This CDR3 has 15 amino acids. The V and J ends lost 6 bases and 6 bases respectively, with 22 bases between them. Germline loops: CDR1 DFQATT, CDR2 SNEGSKA (reference sequence).

This rearrangement joins TRBV6-2 or TRBV6-3 to TRBJ2-1, with 11 nucleotides matching TRBD2. V shed 6 bases and J 6 bases; nucleotides not matched to a gene: 10. The CDR3 sequence is 16 residues long. Germline CDR1 and CDR2: MNHEY and SVGEGT. The CDR3 region is CASSQFMTSGVNEQFF. The CDR3 DNA reads TGTGCCAGCAGCCAATTTATGACTAGCGGGGTCAATGAGCAGTTCTTC.

V usage is TRBV15 and J usage is TRBJ1-2, with D hard to call. The germline CDR1 and CDR2 sequences are LNHNV and YYDKDF (reference sequence). Trimming pared 0 bases from V and 1 base from J, leaving 15 bases between. The CDR3 runs to 17 residues. In DNA, the CDR3 is TGTGCCACCAGCAGAGATGCTGCCCTACCCCTTAACTATGGCTACACCTTC. Its protein product is CATSRDAALPLNYGYTF.

The chain employs TRBV4-1 and TRBJ2-1; TRBD2 matches at 11 bases. J lost 7 bases, V lost 4 bases, and 9 bases had no gene match. The germline CDR1 and CDR2 sequences are MGHRA and YSYEKL. The CDR3 runs 16 residues. CDR3 protein: CASSLLGLAGKNEQFF. The CDR3 coding sequence is TGCGCCAGCAGCCTACTAGGACTAGCGGGTAAGAATGAGCAGTTCTTC.

The rearrangement joins TRBV27 to TRBJ1-2, with D hard to call. The germline V gene has CDR1 MNHEY and CDR2 SMNVEV (reference sequence). This CDR3 has 16 residues. V was cut by 5 bases and J by 1 base, with 17 bases left in between. Here the CDR3 reads CASSPAPTSNNYGYTF. The CDR3 bases are TGTGCCAGCAGTCCGGCACCGACAAGTAATAACTATGGCTACACCTTC.

The rearrangement uses TRBV20-1 and TRBJ2-3; TRBD2 matches at 11 bases. Germline-derived CDR1 and CDR2 are DFQATT and SNEGSKA (reference sequence). The V segment lost 4 bases and the J segment 4 bases; nucleotides outside the gene matches: 7. The CDR3 spans 15 residues. CDR3 sequence: CSAILAGGRSDTQYF. CDR3 DNA sequence: TGCAGTGCTATTCTAGCGGGGGGACGCTCAGATACGCAGTATTTT.

This clonotype has just a few counts. The rearrangement uses TRBV25-1 and TRBJ1-2, with a tentative D call TRBD1 (6 bases). Between the trimmed V and J ends, which lost 2 bases and 3 bases, there was a span of 19 bases. This CDR3 has 17 residues. Germline V gives CDR1 MGHDK, CDR2 SYGVNS. The CDR3 spells CASSEPNPGHGHYGYTF. CDR3 bases: TGTGCCAGCAGTGAACCCAACCCGGGACATGGGCACTATGGCTACACCTTC.